A selection of T cell receptor beta chains follows, all from one sample in a study of memory CD4+ T cells and cytomegalovirus serostatus. Using immunoSEQ multiplex PCR, the repertoire was profiled, and TCRdb retains in-frame clones only, with some absent. The sample lists more than 40,000 clones, 76% occurring once. Sequences were obtained from memory CD4+ T cells from blood. The receptors here all came from an adult in good health and CMV-seronegative. Each CDR3 is given without its conserved first and last residue. Each record gives: CDR3 length, clone size, V gene, CDR3 protein. Clone size is given for some rows only: seen once, a few or many times, or a class if the clone is expanded.

CDR3 length: 11; clone size: -; V gene: TRBV7-2; CDR3 protein: ASSLTGGNEQF
CDR3 length: 17; clone size: -; V gene: TRBV7-2; CDR3 protein: ASSLVWELAGGSGNTQY
CDR3 length: 11; clone size: few; V gene: TRBV18; CDR3 protein: ASSQGGNQPQH
CDR3 length: 11; clone size: few; V gene: TRBV19; CDR3 protein: ASRDRTNEKLF
CDR3 length: 13; clone size: -; V gene: TRBV19; CDR3 protein: ASSTAVGGHEKLF
CDR3 length: 15; clone size: few; V gene: TRBV5-1; CDR3 protein: ASSSGTSGSGTDTQY
CDR3 length: 13; clone size: once; V gene: TRBV7-3; CDR3 protein: ASSPSGASNTEAF
CDR3 length: 14; clone size: -; V gene: TRBV5-6; CDR3 protein: ASSPILTGIHTEAF
CDR3 length: 12; clone size: -; V gene: TRBV7-7; CDR3 protein: ASSPSSFGDEQF
CDR3 length: 13; clone size: -; V gene: TRBV5-4; CDR3 protein: ASSLGQGAGETQY
CDR3 length: 14; clone size: -; V gene: TRBV27; CDR3 protein: ASSLSIEGMNTEAF